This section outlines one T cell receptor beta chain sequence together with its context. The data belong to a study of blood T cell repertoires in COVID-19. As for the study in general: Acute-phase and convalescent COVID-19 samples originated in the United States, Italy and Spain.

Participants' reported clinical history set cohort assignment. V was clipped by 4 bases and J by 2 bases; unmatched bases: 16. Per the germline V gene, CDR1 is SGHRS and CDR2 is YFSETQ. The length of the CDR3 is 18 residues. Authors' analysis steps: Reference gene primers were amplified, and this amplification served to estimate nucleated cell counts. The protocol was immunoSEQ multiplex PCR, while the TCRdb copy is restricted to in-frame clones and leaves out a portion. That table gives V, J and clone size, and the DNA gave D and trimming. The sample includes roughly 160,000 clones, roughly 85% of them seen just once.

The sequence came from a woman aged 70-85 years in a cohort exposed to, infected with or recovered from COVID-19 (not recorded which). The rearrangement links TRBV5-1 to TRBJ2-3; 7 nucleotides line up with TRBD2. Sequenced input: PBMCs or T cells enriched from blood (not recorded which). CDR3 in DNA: TGCGCCAGCAGCCCTAGCCCCAATAGCGGGTGGGACACAGATACGCAGTATTTT. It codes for CASSPSPNSGWDTDTQYF.